The entry that follows covers one T cell receptor beta chain sequence. This specimen comes from a study of blood T cell repertoires in COVID-19. In the study overall: The samples span acute and convalescent COVID-19 from the United States, Italy and Spain. Nucleic acid was either cDNA or gDNA, and it came from T cells, B-cell-depleted T cells, or PBMCs.

The V gene end was trimmed by 10 bases and the J gene end by 0 bases; junction bases not matched to a gene: 2. The germline CDR1 and CDR2 sequences are ENHRY and SYGVKD. This CDR3 has 15 amino acids. Original analysis: Counts of nucleated cells, estimated from reference gene primer amplification, were obtained. Produced via immunoSEQ multiplex PCR; TCRdb's table is partial and in-frame only. V and J calls and clone size are given by that table; D and trimming were obtained from the DNA. Among 230,000 or so clones listed, 81% were seen once. The source of this sequence is a woman over 75 with COVID-19, enrolled during active disease. Sequenced input: peripheral blood. V gene TRBV10-3 combines with J gene TRBJ2-2; TRBD2 matches at 13 bases. CDR3 sequence (DNA): TGTGCCACGACTAGCGGGAGGACGAACACCGGGGAGCTGTTTTTT. Protein sequence: CATTSGRTNTGELFF.